This T cell receptor (beta chain) was obtained from a study of T cells in Graves' hyperthyroidism and ophthalmopathy (dated by TCRdb to the late 2010s). With regard to the full study: Peripheral blood was sampled at the time of initial diagnosis, prior to any treatment. For training and testing, the 100 or so patients in the discovery cohort were randomly divided in a 7:3 ratio. To identify distinguishing TCR V-J signatures, a discovery cohort of 90 to 100 patients was used, comprising 43 with Graves' ophthalmopathy and approximately 58 with stable Graves' hyperthyroidism. The study also compared thyroid tissue and blood T-cell repertoires from a handful of Graves' hyperthyroidism patients. The paper describes TCR Vbeta CDR3 sequencing of 140 or so peripheral blood samples, made up of 43 ophthalmopathy patients, 70 to 80 hyperthyroidism patients and 17 progressor patients. Prospective prediction of ophthalmopathy was tested in an independent validation cohort consisting of about 19 hyperthyroidism patients and more than 15 patients who later progressed to ophthalmopathy. Once sampling was done, hyperthyroidism patients were given methimazole at a starting dose of 30 mg daily, whereas ophthalmopathy patients were given high-dose intravenous methylprednisolone.

The study at large found these results: A model built on a 13 V-J signature distinguished ophthalmopathy from stable hyperthyroidism, reaching 85% to 90% sensitivity and 81.08% specificity in cross-validation and 80%/75% in testing. No statistical method was used to fix the sample size in advance, and group allocation was not hidden from the investigators. Most expanded thyroid clonotypes (frequency above 0.001) were also detected in blood, a finding suggesting that blood repertoires may reflect thyroid immune responses. In validation, progression to ophthalmopathy was predicted by the model with nearly 71% sensitivity and roughly 72% specificity, a median of approximately 6.5 months before onset.

This clonotype was found many times. Its antigen is still unknown. No clone much larger than this one lies a single base away; base qualities are absent. Stable Graves' hyperthyroidism was defined as the absence of progression to ophthalmopathy over 18 months of follow-up. Hyperthyroidism patients were newly diagnosed, had a disease duration of under 2 months, and were aged 18 to 65 years. Exclusion was applied to patients with uncontrolled infections, other autoimmune diseases, pregnancy or lactation. Diagnoses were established on the basis of clinical symptoms, serum thyroxine and TRAb, thyroid ultrasound, and orbital computed tomography. Ficoll-Paque density gradient centrifugation was used to isolate PBMCs from under 11 ml of fresh peripheral blood. Total RNA was extracted with Trizol reagent, and quality was checked on an Agilent 2100 Bioanalyzer. TCR beta CDR3 regions were amplified from RNA transcripts. The first round of RT-PCR for the TCR CDR3 was performed with the HTBI primer set and the Qiagen OneStep RT-PCR kit. Libraries were constructed in a second round of multiplex PCR, after which size selection and purification were performed. The libraries were sequenced on an Illumina HiSeq2000 using paired-end 100 bp reads. The authors' pipeline ran thus. SOAPnuke was used to process the raw data, with reads discarded if the reads contained adapters or uncalled bases, had a mean Phred below 15, or lacked an exact constant-primer or identifier match. COPE v1.2.5 was used to merge the high-quality paired reads, and each unique nucleotide sequence was defined as a clonotype. MiTCR v1.1 was used to align clonotypes to the IMGT TRBV, TRBD and TRBJ reference segments. The analysis included only V-J combinations with a frequency above 0.0001, which together covered over 98% of the repertoires. A TCS score was defined as the ratio between F50 (clonal expansion) and ExV (chaos), using BLOSUM62-based TCRdist between CDR3 peptides within each V-J. Welch's t-statistics and random forest reduced roughly 530 V-J features to 10 to 15, which were used in a naive Bayes classifier (R e1071). Using fastp at Q25 and MiXCR, TCRdb reprocessed the public reads and kept productive beta chains. Every CDR3 protein is listed once, alongside the most common genes and DNA of its rows. The V and J calls shown here were made by TCRdb, not taken from the authors' results. For this sample there are 300,000 to 350,000 distinct CDR3 sequences; over 11% appear just once. The ten biggest clones cover 20% to 25% of the sample.

Trimming takes 0 bases from V and 7 bases from J, and the germline ends sit 16 bases apart. CDR1 and CDR2 are drawn from the germline V gene: SGHVS, FQNEAQ. The CDR3 goes from the cysteine to the phenylalanine over 16 residues. The CDR3 DNA has 48 bases and is translated from base 1. This chain is built from TRBV7-8 and TRBJ1-5, with no confidently assigned D gene. The TCR was taken from a woman aged 30 to 39 with Graves' hyperthyroidism. Sequencing was carried out using blood. The nucleotide sequence reads TGTGCCAGCAGCTTAGCGCTGGACGGACTCGGCCAGCCCCAGCATTTT. Its coded protein is CASSLALDGLGQPQHF.